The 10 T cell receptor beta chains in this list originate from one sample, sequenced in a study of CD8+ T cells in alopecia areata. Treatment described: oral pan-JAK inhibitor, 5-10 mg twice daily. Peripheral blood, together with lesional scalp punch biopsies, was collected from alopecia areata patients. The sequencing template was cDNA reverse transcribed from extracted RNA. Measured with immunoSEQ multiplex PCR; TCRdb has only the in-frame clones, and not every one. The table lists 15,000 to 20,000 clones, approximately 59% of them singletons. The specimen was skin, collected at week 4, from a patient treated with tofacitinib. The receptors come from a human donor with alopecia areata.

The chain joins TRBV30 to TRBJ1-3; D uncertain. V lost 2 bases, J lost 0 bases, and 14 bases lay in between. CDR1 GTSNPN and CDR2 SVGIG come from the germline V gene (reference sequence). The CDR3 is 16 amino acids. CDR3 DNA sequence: TGTGCCTGGAGTTGGGGAGTGACCGGCTCTGGAAACACCATATATTTT. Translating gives CAWSWGVTGSGNTIYF.

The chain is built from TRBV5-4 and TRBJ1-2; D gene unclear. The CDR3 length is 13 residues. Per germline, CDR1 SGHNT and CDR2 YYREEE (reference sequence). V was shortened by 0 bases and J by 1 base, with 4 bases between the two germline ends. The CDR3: CASSLGFNYGYTF. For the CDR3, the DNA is TGTGCCAGCAGCTTGGGATTTAACTATGGCTACACCTTC. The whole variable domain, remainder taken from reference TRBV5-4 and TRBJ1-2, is ETGVTQSPTHLIKTRGQQVTLRCSSQSGHNTVSWYQQALGQGPQFIFQYYREEENGRGNFPPRFSGLQFPNYSSELNVNALELDDSALYLCASSLGFNYGYTFGSGTRLTVV.

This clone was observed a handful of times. The CDR3 protein is CASSRKDREHYGYTF. The CDR3 coding sequence is TGTGCCAGCAGTAGGAAAGACAGGGAACACTATGGCTACACCTTC. The chain carries TRBV6-5 and TRBJ1-2; TRBD1 aligns across 7 bases. Germline V gives CDR1 MNHEY, CDR2 SVGAGI. Trimming removed 5 bases from V and 3 bases from J; junction bases left unmatched: 9. This CDR3 comprises 15 residues.

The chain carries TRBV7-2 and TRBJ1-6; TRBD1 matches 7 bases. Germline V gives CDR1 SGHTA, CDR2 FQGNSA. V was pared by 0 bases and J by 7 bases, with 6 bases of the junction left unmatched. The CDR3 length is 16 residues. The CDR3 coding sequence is TGTGCCAGCAGCTTAGCAGGGGGCCCGACCAATTCACCCCTCCACTTT. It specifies CASSLAGGPTNSPLHF.

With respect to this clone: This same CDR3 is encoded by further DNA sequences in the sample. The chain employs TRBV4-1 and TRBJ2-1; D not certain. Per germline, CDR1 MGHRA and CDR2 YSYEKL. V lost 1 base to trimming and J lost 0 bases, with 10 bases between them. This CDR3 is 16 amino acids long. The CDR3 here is CASSQVDLVSYNEQFF. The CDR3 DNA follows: TGCGCCAGCAGCCAAGTGGACCTAGTCTCCTACAATGAGCAGTTCTTC.

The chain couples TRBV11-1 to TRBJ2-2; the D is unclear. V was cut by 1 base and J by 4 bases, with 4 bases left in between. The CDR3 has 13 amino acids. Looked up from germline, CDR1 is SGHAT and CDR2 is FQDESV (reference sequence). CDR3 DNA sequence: TGTGCCAGCAGCTTAGGTGTCACCGGGGAGCTGTTTTTT. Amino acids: CASSLGVTGELFF. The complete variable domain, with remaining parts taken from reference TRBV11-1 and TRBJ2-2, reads EAEVAQSPRYKITEKSQAVAFWCDPISGHATLYWYRQILGQGPELLVQFQDESVVDDSQLPKDRFSAERLKGVDSTLKIQPAELGDSAMYLCASSLGVTGELFFGEGSRLTVL.

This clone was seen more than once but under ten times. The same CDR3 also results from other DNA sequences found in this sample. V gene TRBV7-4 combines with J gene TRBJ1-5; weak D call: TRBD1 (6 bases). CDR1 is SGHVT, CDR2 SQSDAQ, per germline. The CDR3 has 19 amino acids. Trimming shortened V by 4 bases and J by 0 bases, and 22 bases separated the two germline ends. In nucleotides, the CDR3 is TGTGCCAGCAGCTCGCCGGGGAGGGGGGGCTTTGCTAGCAATCAGCCCCAGCATTTT. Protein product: CASSSPGRGGFASNQPQHF. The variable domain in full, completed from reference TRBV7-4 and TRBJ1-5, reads GAGVSQSPRYKVAKRGRDVALRCDSISGHVTLYWYRQTLGQGSEVLTYSQSDAQRDKSGRPSGRFSAERPERSVSTLKIQRTEQGDSAVYLCASSSPGRGGFASNQPQHFGDGTRLSIL.

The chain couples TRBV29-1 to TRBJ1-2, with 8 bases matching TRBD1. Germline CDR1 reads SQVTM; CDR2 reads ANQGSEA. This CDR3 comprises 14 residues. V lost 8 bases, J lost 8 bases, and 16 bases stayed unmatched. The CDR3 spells CSSLIRTGFGGYTF. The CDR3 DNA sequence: TGCAGCTCCCTAATTAGGACAGGGTTTGGGGGCTACACCTTC. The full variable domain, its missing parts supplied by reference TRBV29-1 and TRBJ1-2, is SAVISQKPSRDICQRGTSLTIQCQVDSQVTMMFWYRQQPGQSLTLIATANQGSEATYESGFVIDKFPISRPNLTFSTLTVSNMSPEDSSIYLCSSLIRTGFGGYTFGSGTRLTVV.

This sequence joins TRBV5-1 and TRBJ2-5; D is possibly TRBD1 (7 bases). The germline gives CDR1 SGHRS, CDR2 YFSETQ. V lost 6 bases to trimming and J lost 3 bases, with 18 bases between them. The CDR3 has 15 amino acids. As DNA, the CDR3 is TGCGCCAGCACCAACCCGGAGGGGGCGAAAGAGACCCAGTACTTC. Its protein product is CASTNPEGAKETQYF.

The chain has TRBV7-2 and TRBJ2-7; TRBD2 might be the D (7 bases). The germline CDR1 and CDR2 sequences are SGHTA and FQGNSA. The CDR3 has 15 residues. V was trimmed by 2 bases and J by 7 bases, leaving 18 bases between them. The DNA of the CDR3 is TGTGCCAGCAGCTTATCCGGGACACGGCGGGAGGAGCAGTACTTC. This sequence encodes CASSLSGTRREEQYF.